This entry describes one T cell receptor (beta chain). As yet, its antigen is unknown. These data come from a study of Graves' ophthalmopathy and Graves' hyperthyroidism. Findings and limits, study-wide: Blood also held most thyroid clonotypes expanded above 0.001 frequency.

J lost 3 bases, V lost 5 bases, and 4 bases had no gene match. The CDR3 consists of 15 residues. In germline, CDR1 is ENHRY, CDR2 SYGVKD. Amplifying from RNA transcripts, the study obtained TCR beta CDR3 regions. The first-round RT-PCR employed HTBI primers together with the Qiagen OneStep RT-PCR kit. A multiplex PCR was then performed as the second round. TCRdb reanalysed the multiplex PCR reads using MiXCR and keeps one entry per CDR3 protein. The data contain about 660,000 distinct CDR3 sequences, 35% to 45% of them singletons. The sample comprised peripheral blood. The receptor was derived from an adult man with Graves' ophthalmopathy. The rearrangement uses TRBV10-3 and TRBJ1-1, with 12 bases fitting TRBD1. CDR3 DNA sequence: TGTGCCATCAGTCCGGGACAGGGGGCCGACACTGAAGCTTTCTTT. Translating gives CAISPGQGADTEAFF.